This T cell receptor (beta chain) was recorded in a study of control samples from healthy donors and cancer patients. V lost 1 base, J lost 1 base, and 5 bases lay in between. CDR3 size: 14 residues. Germline values: CDR1 SGDLS, CDR2 YYNGEE. Here immunoSEQ multiplex PCR was the method, and the copy in TCRdb shows in-frame clones only, minus some. The table shows around 84,000 clones, with around 92% occurring only once. The sequence derives from a man younger than 40 in good health. The chain employs TRBV9 and TRBJ2-2; D call uncertain. The sequencing sample was made of blood. In nucleotides, the CDR3 is TGTGCCAGCAGCGTAAACGGGAACACCGGGGAGCTGTTTTTT. Protein: CASSVNGNTGELFF.